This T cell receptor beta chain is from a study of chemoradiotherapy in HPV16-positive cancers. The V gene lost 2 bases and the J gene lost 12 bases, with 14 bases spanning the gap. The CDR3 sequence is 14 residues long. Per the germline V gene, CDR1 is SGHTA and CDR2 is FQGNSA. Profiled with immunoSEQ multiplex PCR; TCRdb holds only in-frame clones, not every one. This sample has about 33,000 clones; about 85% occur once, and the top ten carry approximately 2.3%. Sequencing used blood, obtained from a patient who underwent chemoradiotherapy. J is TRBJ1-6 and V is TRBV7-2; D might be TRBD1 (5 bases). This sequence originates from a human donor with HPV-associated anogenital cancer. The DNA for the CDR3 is TGTGCCAGCAGCTTATCCGGGACGGCCGAACCCCTCCACTTT. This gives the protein CASSLSGTAEPLHF.